What follows is one T cell receptor (beta chain) and its context. TCRdb keeps only in-frame clones here, not all; method: immunoSEQ multiplex PCR. The sample shows about 1,200 clones, around 85% of them seen only once. The data derive from a study of brain metastases from non-small cell lung cancer. Germline V gene lookup returns CDR1 LNHDA and CDR2 SQIVND (reference sequence). The CDR3 covers 18 residues. V was shortened by 2 bases and J by 1 base, with 18 bases between the two germline ends. The source of this sequence is a donor older than 35 with non-small cell lung cancer. This rearrangement joins TRBV19 to TRBJ1-3; D is undetermined. The sample comprised tumor-adjacent normal tissue. CDR3 DNA sequence: TGTGCCAGTAGTATATCGAATCTGCGTCTTATATCTGGAAACACCATATATTTT. Amino acid sequence: CASSISNLRLISGNTIYF.